The source of this TCR beta chain is a study of T-cell reconstitution after alpha-beta-depleted transplantation in children. This clonotype was counted many times. Preparation of the TCRbeta library was carried out with unique molecular identifiers. TCRdb independently ran MiXCR on the PCR reads; one entry per CDR3 protein. The sample carries approximately 650,000 distinct CDR3 sequences, around 13% recorded once. The CDR3 is 14 amino acids. Germline CDR1 SGHVS, CDR2 FQNEAQ. Trimming shortened V by 3 bases and J by 0 bases, and 6 bases separated the two germline ends. The chain joins TRBV7-8 to TRBJ1-5; D unresolved. This sequence originates from a girl aged 2-10 years with congenital amegakaryocytic thrombocytopenia, due to receive a stem cell transplant. The sample in question was PBMCs, obtained before TCRalphabeta/CD19-depleted stem cell transplant. The CDR3 protein is CASSFTGSNQPQHF. The CDR3 region has the DNA TGTGCCAGCAGCTTTACGGGTAGCAATCAGCCCCAGCATTTT.